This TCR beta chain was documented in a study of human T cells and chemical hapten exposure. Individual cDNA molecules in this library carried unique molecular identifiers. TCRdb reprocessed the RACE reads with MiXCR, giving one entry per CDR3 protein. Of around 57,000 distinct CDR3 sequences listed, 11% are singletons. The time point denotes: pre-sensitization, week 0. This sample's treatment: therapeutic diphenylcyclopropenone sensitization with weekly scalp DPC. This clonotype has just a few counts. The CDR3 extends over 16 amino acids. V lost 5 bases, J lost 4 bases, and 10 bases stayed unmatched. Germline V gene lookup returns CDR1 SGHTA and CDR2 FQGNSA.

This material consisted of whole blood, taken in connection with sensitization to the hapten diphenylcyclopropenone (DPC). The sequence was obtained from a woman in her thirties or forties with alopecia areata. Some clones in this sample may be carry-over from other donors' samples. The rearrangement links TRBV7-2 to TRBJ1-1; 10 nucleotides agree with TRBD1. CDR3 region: CASSAGTGVLSTEAFF. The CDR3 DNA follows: TGTGCCAGCAGCGCTGGGACAGGGGTTCTTAGCACTGAAGCTTTCTTT.